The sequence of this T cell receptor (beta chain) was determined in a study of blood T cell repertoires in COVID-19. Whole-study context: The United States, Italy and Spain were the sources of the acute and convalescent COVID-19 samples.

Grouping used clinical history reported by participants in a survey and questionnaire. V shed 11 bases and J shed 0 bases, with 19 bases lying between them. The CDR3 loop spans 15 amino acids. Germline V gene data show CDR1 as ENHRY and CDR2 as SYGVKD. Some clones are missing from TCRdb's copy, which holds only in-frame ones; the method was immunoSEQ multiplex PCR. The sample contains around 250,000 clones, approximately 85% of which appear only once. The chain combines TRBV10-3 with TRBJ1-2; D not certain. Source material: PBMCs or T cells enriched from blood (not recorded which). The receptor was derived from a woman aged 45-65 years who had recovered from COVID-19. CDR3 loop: CASSSSDSTNYGYTF. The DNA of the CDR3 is TGTGCCTCATCATCGTCGGACTCCACTAACTATGGCTACACCTTC.